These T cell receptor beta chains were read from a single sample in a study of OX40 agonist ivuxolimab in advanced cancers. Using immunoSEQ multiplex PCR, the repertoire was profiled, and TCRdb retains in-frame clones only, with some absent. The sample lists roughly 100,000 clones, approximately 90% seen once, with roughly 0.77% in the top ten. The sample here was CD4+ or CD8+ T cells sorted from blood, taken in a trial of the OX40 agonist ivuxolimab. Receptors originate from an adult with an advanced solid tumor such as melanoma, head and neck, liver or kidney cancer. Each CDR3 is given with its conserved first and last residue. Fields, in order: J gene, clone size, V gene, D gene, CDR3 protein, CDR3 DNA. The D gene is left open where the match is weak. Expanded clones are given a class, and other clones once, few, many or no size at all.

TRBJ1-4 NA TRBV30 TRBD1 CAGNRGAVNEKLFF TGTGCCGGTAACAGGGGGGCCGTAAATGAAAAACTGTTTTTT
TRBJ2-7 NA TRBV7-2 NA CASSPVWGPYEQYF TGTGCCAGCAGCCCCGTGTGGGGGCCCTACGAGCAGTACTTC
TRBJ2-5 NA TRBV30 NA CAWSGGRQETQYF TGTGCCTGGAGTGGAGGGCGACAAGAGACCCAGTACTTC
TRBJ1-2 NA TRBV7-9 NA CASSLDDYGYTF TGTGCCAGCAGCTTGGACGACTATGGCTACACCTTC
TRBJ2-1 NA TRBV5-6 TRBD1 CASSFRDRGYNEQFF TGTGCCAGCAGCTTCCGGGACAGGGGCTACAATGAGCAGTTCTTC
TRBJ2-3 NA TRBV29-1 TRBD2 CSVEGVRGAGQVTDTQYF TGCAGCGTTGAAGGGGTGCGGGGGGCCGGGCAGGTGACAGATACGCAGTATTTT
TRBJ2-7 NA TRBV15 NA CATSRTGSSYEQYF TGTGCCACCAGCAGGACGGGGAGCTCCTACGAGCAGTACTTC
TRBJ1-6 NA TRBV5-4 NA CASSFSANSPLHF TGTGCCAGCAGCTTCTCTGCAAATTCACCCCTCCACTTT
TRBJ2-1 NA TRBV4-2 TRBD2 CASSAPGLAGDNEQFF TGTGCCAGCAGCGCACCGGGACTAGCGGGGGACAATGAGCAGTTCTTC
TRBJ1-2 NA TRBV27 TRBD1 CASSLKGAGYTF TGTGCCAGCAGTTTAAAGGGGGCAGGCTACACCTTC
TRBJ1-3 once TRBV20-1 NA CSARRTIYF TGCAGTGCTAGACGCACCATATATTTT
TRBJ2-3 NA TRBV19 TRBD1 CASKSTGLKHMDTQYF TGTGCCAGCAAGTCGACAGGGCTAAAACATATGGATACGCAGTATTTT